The sequence of this TCR beta chain was determined in a study of OX40 agonist ivuxolimab in advanced cancers. The length of the CDR3 is 15 residues. Between the trimmed V and J ends, which lost 0 bases and 7 bases, there was a span of 13 bases. Germline V gene data show CDR1 as LGHNA and CDR2 as YNFKEQ. This table comes from immunoSEQ multiplex PCR, and its TCRdb copy is limited to in-frame clones, with some not included. Here the sample spans tens of thousands of clones, 86% being singletons. This sample comprised CD4+ or CD8+ T cells sorted from blood, obtained in a trial of the OX40 agonist ivuxolimab. This clonotype originated in an adult with an advanced solid tumor such as melanoma, head and neck, liver or kidney cancer. The chain couples TRBV4-2 to TRBJ2-1; D may correspond to TRBD1 or TRBD2 (5 bases each). CDR3 sequence (DNA): TGTGCCAGCAGCCAAGATAGGACAACTAGGAATGAGCAGTTCTTC. It encodes CASSQDRTTRNEQFF.